This note documents a single T cell receptor (beta chain) sequence. The antigen is undetermined. One entry per CDR3 protein, called by TCRdb with MiXCR from the RT-PCR reads. The sample consists of more than 600,000 distinct CDR3 sequences, around a sixth of them appearing once. The data originate from a study of response to subunit inactivated influenza vaccine. Findings and caveats of the study: Authors proposed each seasonal influenza vaccination draws in few new T cells.

The material sequenced was PBMCs from blood, taken roughly 5 days after vaccination. The clonotype comes from a man aged 50-59 years who received an inactivated influenza vaccine.

Here the CDR3 DNA reads TGTGCCAGCAGCTTGAGTTTATTAGGGGCGATGGGTCAGTTCTTC. This translates into CASSLSLLGAMGQFF. The chain joins TRBV5-8 to TRBJ2-1, with a possible D match to TRBD1 (5 bases). This CDR3 has 15 amino acids. Germline assignment: CDR1 SGHTS and CDR2 YDEGEE. V was shortened by 1 base and J by 13 bases, with 21 bases between the two germline ends.